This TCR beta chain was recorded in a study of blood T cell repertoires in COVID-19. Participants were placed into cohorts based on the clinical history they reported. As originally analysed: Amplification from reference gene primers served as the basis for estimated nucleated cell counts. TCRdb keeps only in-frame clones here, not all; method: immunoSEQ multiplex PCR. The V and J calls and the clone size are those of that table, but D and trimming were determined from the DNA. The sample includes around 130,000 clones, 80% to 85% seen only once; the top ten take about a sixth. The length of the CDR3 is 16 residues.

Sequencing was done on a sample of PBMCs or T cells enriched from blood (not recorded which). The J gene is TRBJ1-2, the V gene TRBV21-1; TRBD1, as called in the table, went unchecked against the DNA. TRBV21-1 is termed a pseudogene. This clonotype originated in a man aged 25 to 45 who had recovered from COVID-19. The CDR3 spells CASSKGSRTANYGYTF. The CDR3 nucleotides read TGTGCCAGCAGCAAAGGGTCGAGGACAGCTAACTATGGCTACACCTTC.